A selection of T cell receptor beta chains follows, all from one sample in a study of shared clonotypes between healthy human individuals. The table came from immunoSEQ multiplex PCR; TCRdb's copy has only in-frame clones and leaves some out. The table lists approximately 2.1 million clones, more than 85% of them singletons, with 0.35% to 0.45% in the top ten. Sequencing was done on a sample of naive CD4+ T cells from PBMCs. The receptors derive from a man aged 18-30 years in good health. Some clones in this sample may be carry-over from other donors' samples. Both conserved end residues are part of each CDR3. A D gene is named only where the DNA matches it firmly. Clone sizes are given selectively: once, few, many, or a class where the clone is expanded.

D gene	V gene	J gene	clone size	CDR3 DNA	CDR3 protein
TRBD2	TRBV6-1	TRBJ2-3	-	TGTGCCAGCAGTGAAGCACCGAGGGGACTAGCGGGGGGCACAGATACGCAGTATTTT	CASSEAPRGLAGGTDTQYF
-	TRBV7-3	TRBJ2-3	once	TGTGCCAGCAGCTTACGTGGCCCAGTGGATACGCAGTATTTT	CASSLRGPVDTQYF
-	TRBV11-2	TRBJ1-5	-	TGTGCCAGCAGCTATGGTAGCAATCAGCCCCAGCATTTT	CASSYGSNQPQHF
-	TRBV5-1	TRBJ2-1	-	TGCGCCAGCAGCTTCACGGGATACAATGAGCAGTTCTTC	CASSFTGYNEQFF
-	TRBV5-1	TRBJ2-5	-	TGCGCCAGCAGCCGTGATGGGGAGACCCAGTACTTC	CASSRDGETQYF
TRBD1	TRBV4-3	TRBJ1-3	-	TGCGCCAGCAGCCCACAGACAGGGGCTGGAAACACCATATATTTT	CASSPQTGAGNTIYF
-	TRBV5-1	TRBJ2-3	-	TGCGCCAGCAGCTTGCTTAGTTTGGGCACAGATACGCAGTATTTT	CASSLLSLGTDTQYF
-	TRBV5-1	TRBJ2-5	-	TGCGCCAGCAGCTCCGTGTGGGGAGAGACCCAGTACTTC	CASSSVWGETQYF
TRBD1	TRBV7-3	TRBJ2-2	-	TGTGCCAGCAGCCAACAGCTAGGGACAGGGTCGGTCGGGGAGCTGTTTTTT	CASSQQLGTGSVGELFF
-	TRBV6-6	TRBJ2-2	-	TGTGCCAGCATTCGTTTCACCGGGGAGCTGTTTTTT	CASIRFTGELFF
-	TRBV7-9	TRBJ1-6	-	TGTGCCAGCAGCTTGGGGGGGCCCTATAATTCACCCCTCCACTTT	CASSLGGPYNSPLHF
-	TRBV7-2	TRBJ2-2	-	TGTGCCAGCAGTACGAGCGTCAGCACCGGGGAGCTGTTTTTT	CASSTSVSTGELFF
-	TRBV20-1	TRBJ2-1	-	TGCAGTGCTAGATTTCATAGTGAGCAGTTCTTC	CSARFHSEQFF
-	TRBV12-2	TRBJ2-7	-	TGTGCAAGTCGCACTAGGACGGGAACCTACGAGCAGTACTTC	CASRTRTGTYEQYF
-	TRBV19	TRBJ1-2	-	TGTGCCAGTAGTATAGGCCAGGGCTGGGGCTACACCTTC	CASSIGQGWGYTF
-	TRBV7-3	TRBJ2-3	-	TGTGCCAGCAGCTATGAGGGCCGAGGCCTTCTCACAGATACGCAGTATTTT	CASSYEGRGLLTDTQYF
-	TRBV5-4	TRBJ2-3	-	TGTGCCAGCAGCTTGGGACCTATCCTCGGGAATACGGATACGCAGTATTTT	CASSLGPILGNTDTQYF
TRBD1	TRBV10-1	TRBJ2-5	-	TGCGCCAGCAGTGTAGGACAGGGAGGAACCCAGTACTTC	CASSVGQGGTQYF
-	TRBV7-2	TRBJ1-2	-	TGTGCCAGCAGTTTCCTATCGGACCCTGGCTACACCTTC	CASSFLSDPGYTF
-	TRBV28	TRBJ2-3	-	TGTGCCAGCAGTAGGGGCGGACGGGGAAGCACAGATACGCAGTATTTT	CASSRGGRGSTDTQYF
-	TRBV20-1	TRBJ2-5	-	TGCAGGCCTAGCTCCGGAGAGACCCAGTACTTC	CRPSSGETQYF
TRBD1	TRBV18	TRBJ2-7	-	TGTGCCAGCTCAGGACAGGGGGATCGCTCCTACGAGCAGTACTTC	CASSGQGDRSYEQYF
TRBD2	TRBV5-1	TRBJ2-4	-	TGCGCCAGCAGCCCTAGCGGGAGCAGAAACATTCAGTACTTC	CASSPSGSRNIQYF
TRBD1	TRBV6-1	TRBJ1-4	-	TGTGCCAGCAGTGATAGGGCCAGGGGGGAAAAACTGTTTTTT	CASSDRARGEKLFF
-	TRBV28	TRBJ2-5	-	TGTGCCAGCACCCAGGGGGGACTCTTACTTCCCGGGAGCCAGTACTTC	CASTQGGLLLPGSQYF
-	TRBV2	TRBJ1-5	-	TGTGCCAGCAGTGACCGAAGGAGCAATCAGCCCCAGCATTTT	CASSDRRSNQPQHF
-	TRBV28	TRBJ1-2	-	TGTGCCAGCAGTTTATTATCAGTGGGGAACTATGGCTACACCTTC	CASSLLSVGNYGYTF
TRBD2	TRBV28	TRBJ2-1	-	TGTGCCAGCAGACCTAGCGGGAGGGCCGATGAGCAGTTCTTC	CASRPSGRADEQFF
-	TRBV6-5	TRBJ1-1	-	TGTGCCAGCAGTTACCGGGCACAGCCAAACACTGAAGCTTTCTTT	CASSYRAQPNTEAFF
-	TRBV7-2	TRBJ2-3	-	TGTGCCAGCAGCTTAGCGCGGTGGGGACCCGGGTCAGATACGCAGTATTTT	CASSLARWGPGSDTQYF
-	TRBV5-6	TRBJ1-1	-	TGTGCCAGCAGCTTGGCCGGGCAGATCACTGAAGCTTTCTTT	CASSLAGQITEAFF
-	TRBV4-1	TRBJ1-1	-	TGCGCCAGCAGCCAAGATCCCGGGGTCGGCACTGAAGCTTTCTTT	CASSQDPGVGTEAFF
TRBD1	TRBV7-2	TRBJ2-6	-	TGTGCCAGCAGCTTAGGGACAGGGCGGGCCAACGTCCTGACTTTC	CASSLGTGRANVLTF
-	TRBV7-2	TRBJ1-1	-	TGTGCCAGCAGTTTCCCCTCGGCAGCGAACACTGAAGCTTTCTTT	CASSFPSAANTEAFF
-	TRBV16	TRBJ1-5	few	TGTGCCAGCAGCCAATCCGTCCGGGCCCCTACCCAGCATTTT	CASSQSVRAPTQHF
TRBD1	TRBV18	TRBJ2-7	few	TGTGCCAGCTCACCACAGAACCCCAGGGGGCGTCAGATGGAGCAGTACTTC	CASSPQNPRGRQMEQYF
TRBD1	TRBV9	TRBJ1-2	-	TGTGCCAGCAGCGCCTACACGCCCAGACAGGGGAGACATGGCTACACCTTC	CASSAYTPRQGRHGYTF
TRBD2	TRBV14	TRBJ2-3	-	TGTGCCAGCAGCCTCAAAGCGGGAGGAGTGGCAGATACGCAGTATTTT	CASSLKAGGVADTQYF
TRBD1	TRBV29-1	TRBJ2-3	-	TGCAGCGTTGAGGTGCAGGGGGTTGCAGATACGCAGTATTTT	CSVEVQGVADTQYF
TRBD1	TRBV5-5	TRBJ1-3	-	TGTGCCAGCAGCATCGCAGGGGGTTTGACTGGAAACACCATATATTTT	CASSIAGGLTGNTIYF
-	TRBV28	TRBJ1-4	-	TGTGCCAGCACCCCGGGGAGTTTCACTGAAAAACTGTTTTTT	CASTPGSFTEKLFF
-	TRBV5-1	TRBJ2-5	-	TGCGCCAGCAGCTTTATTCCGGGAGCTCAAGAGACCCAGTACTTC	CASSFIPGAQETQYF
-	TRBV7-2	TRBJ2-2	-	TGTGCCAGCAGCCCGACTGGTAGCGCCGCGAACACCGGGGAGCTGTTTTTT	CASSPTGSAANTGELFF
-	TRBV19	TRBJ1-5	once	TGTGCCAGTAGTACTCGAGGACAGACTTATAGCAATCAGCCCCAGCATTTT	CASSTRGQTYSNQPQHF